The entry below gives a single TCR beta chain sequence along with its context. Which antigen it targets is not known. The sample holds no much larger clone one base away, and base qualities are not on file. The data were taken from a study of T cell responses to AZD1222 COVID-19 vaccine (dated by TCRdb to the early 2020s). Regarding the complete study: AZD1222 recipients whose second dose came at about 4 weeks and those whose second dose came at about 12 weeks were combined into one group, since spike-specific TCR depth and breadth did not differ between the two schedules. TCR sequencing was performed for over 230 trial participants, of whom roughly 200 were given two doses of AZD1222 and around 25 were given two doses of MenACWY control vaccine. Trial participants were enrolled into age subgroups of 18-55, 56-69 and 70-plus years, which contained about 150, 28 and 57 TCR-sequenced participants, respectively.

The time point label on this specimen signifies: baseline before first vaccination. Samples from vaccinated people were obtained from the UK trials COV001 and COV002, which included a single-blind randomized controlled phase 2/3 trial of AZD1222 (ChAdOx1 nCoV-19) in healthy adults. For TCRbeta chain sequencing, PBMC samples from trial participants were taken at day 0 and at day 28 after the second dose. The full study reports these points: Most participants were white British and females outnumbered males, and the authors suggested that clonal diversity may have been underestimated. Conclusions about previously exposed vaccinees are limited because only six or seven AZD1222 recipients were SARS-CoV-2 seropositive at baseline. After two AZD1222 doses, both the breadth and the depth of spike-specific TCRs were significantly higher than at day 0 and than in MenACWY recipients. Because no day 14 peak-response samples were available, repertoires were characterized only after the peak T cell response. Reportedly, almost half of the unique spike-specific TCRs recognized epitopes lying outside the regions that are mutated in the B.1.351 and B.1.1.7 variants. The 56-69-year group was small, and its depth increase did not reach significance, likely because of low power. The whole spike protein was spanned by vaccine-associated CD4 TCRs, and dominant responses were seen in regions 160-218 and 743-854.

The CDR3 regions of human TCRbeta chains were analyzed by immunosequencing. As for the original processing: Repertoire TCRs were checked for matches against a reference library of SARS-CoV-2-specific TCRs that had been generated using the MIRA antigen-specificity platform. Breadth was defined as the fraction of unique TCRs that were SARS-CoV-2-associated. Depth was defined as the fraction of total T cells that were SARS-CoV-2-associated. Using the MIRA data, every spike-specific TCR was mapped to the spike region that the TCR reacted to and assigned to either a CD4 or a CD8 class. Log10-transformed breadth and depth values were compared by one-way ANOVA with Sidak's multiple comparisons tests. TCRdb holds this immuneACCESS table with in-frame rearrangements only. Some clones are missing; in checked studies, unresolved V genes explain under half, and the rest has no known cause. For V, J and clone size, that table is used; D and trimming come from the DNA. Counted in this sample were 130,000 to 150,000 clones; 88% of them appeared once. The ten largest clones capture more than 12% of the sample.

From the cysteine up to the phenylalanine, the CDR3 has a length of 14 residues. The sequence is cut down to CDR3 DNA, 42 bases in frame from base 1. V and J are truncated by 4 bases and 6 bases respectively, leaving an intervening sequence of 13 bases. CDR1 and CDR2 are drawn from the germline V gene: MNHEY, SVGAGI. This material consisted of peripheral blood, taken on day 0 of AZD1222 vaccination. Recombination connected TRBV6-5 to TRBJ2-1, and perhaps TRBD1 as D gene, on 5 matching bases. This clonotype was sampled from an adult in good health. The nucleotide sequence is given as TGTGCCAGCAGTTTCTCACAGGTGTTCAATGAGCAGTTCTTC. Its translation reads: CASSFSQVFNEQFF.